This T cell receptor (beta chain) derives from a study of T cells in Graves' hyperthyroidism and ophthalmopathy. There are 16 residues in the CDR3. V dropped 4 bases and J dropped 4 bases, with 20 bases sitting between them. Germline assignment: CDR1 SGDLS and CDR2 YYNGEE. This clonotype occurred a few times. What it binds is not known. Study findings and constraints: The model made its ophthalmopathy prediction, and onset followed a median approximately 7 months later. The majority of expanded thyroid clonotypes above 0.001 also appeared in blood.

Amplified TCR beta CDR3 regions derived from RNA transcripts. A set of HTBI primers served as the primers for a first-round RT-PCR of the TCR CDR3. Each CDR3 protein gets one entry after TCRdb re-called the multiplex PCR reads with MiXCR. Among 600,000 to 800,000 distinct CDR3 sequences listed, roughly a third were seen once. The receptor's source is a middle-aged woman with Graves' hyperthyroidism. V and J are TRBV9 and TRBJ1-1; the D gene is possibly TRBD1 (6 bases). Specimen: blood. The DNA of the CDR3 is TGTGCCAGCAGCCCCACCGGGGGGCTACGGAGCACTGAAGCTTTCTTT. This encodes CASSPTGGLRSTEAFF.